This TCR beta chain was identified during a study of cytomegalovirus exposure and HLA in healthy donors. There were likely unrecorded immune exposures, though donors were nominally healthy when sampled. CDR3 length equals 13 residues. V shed 11 bases and J shed 0 bases, with 13 bases lying between them. CDR1 is MNHNS, CDR2 SASEGT, per germline. Study-wide points: Diagnosis of cytomegalovirus status made by the classifier reportedly showed high specificity and sensitivity. Most TCR sequences were rare, but some public TCRs occurred in many donors. Specific recognition of CMV antigens was confirmed in vitro for a few chains (all CMV-associated).

PCR amplification relied on 60 Vbeta primers (plus 13 Jbeta primers). Only in-frame clones appear in the TCRdb table, and some are missing; sequencing was by immunoSEQ multiplex PCR. This sample's clone table lists under 65,000 clones. Details on this clone: The antigen is not known.

V is TRBV6-1 and J is TRBJ1-1; the D is unclear. Sample: PBMCs. The TCR originated in a woman aged 18-29 years in good health and CMV-seronegative. The CDR3 spells CALTDILNTEAFF. Here the CDR3 DNA reads TGTGCCCTTACCGACATTCTGAACACTGAAGCTTTCTTT.